The 12 T cell receptor beta chains below come from one sample, sequenced in a study of blood T cell repertoires in COVID-19 (dated by TCRdb to the early 2020s). Library creation used the immunoSEQ multiplex PCR assay. Imported from immuneACCESS, the table was reduced by TCRdb to in-frame sequences with V and J called. These copies leave out some clones; in studies compared against another copy, an unresolved V gene accounts for under half, and the cause of the remainder is not known. This sample has roughly 200,000 clones in its table, and 86% of those were observed once. 5% to 7% of the sample is held by the ten biggest clonotypes. Sequencing used PBMCs or T cells enriched from blood (not recorded which). These receptors were collected from a middle-aged man with acute COVID-19.

V and J are TRBV18 and TRBJ1-6, with 7 nucleotides matching TRBD1. This CDR3 contains 15 residues. Germline V gene lookup returns CDR1 KGHSH and CDR2 LQKENI. J gave up 5 bases and V 2 bases, and 3 bases lay outside the gene matches. CDR3 sequence (DNA): TGTGCCAGCTCACCAGGGACAGCAGATAATTCACCCCTCCACTTT. Encoded protein: CASSPGTADNSPLHF.

This clone was observed a single time. The chain joins TRBV10-3 to TRBJ2-1, with D unresolved. This CDR3 has 12 residues. Per germline, CDR1 ENHRY and CDR2 SYGVKD. V shed 11 bases and J shed 8 bases, with 16 bases lying between them. The CDR3 nucleotides are TGTGCCGCCCGCCAGGCAGGCGATGAGCAGTTCTTC. Amino acid sequence: CAARQAGDEQFF.

This clone was seen a few times. V gene TRBV7-2 combines with J gene TRBJ2-1, with D possibly TRBD1 on 5 matching bases. CDR1 and CDR2 from the germline V gene are SGHTA and FQGNSA. The CDR3 sequence is 11 residues long. Trimming shortened V by 1 base and J by 12 bases, and 7 bases separated the two germline ends. CDR3 DNA sequence: TGTGCCAGCAGCTTAGGGACAACGCAGTTCTTC. It encodes CASSLGTTQFF.

The CDR3 DNA reads as TGTGCCAGCAGTGAAGGTTACCAGTATGCGCAGTATTTT. Its protein is CASSEGYQYAQYF. V and J are TRBV6-1 and TRBJ2-3; D unclear. The CDR3 is 13 residues long. V was trimmed by 1 base and J by 10 bases, leaving 12 bases between them. The germline V gene has CDR1 MNHNS and CDR2 SASEGT.

In this sample, this clone turned up once. The rearrangement uses TRBV29-1 and TRBJ2-7; the match to TRBD1 covers 7 bases. V lost 4 bases, J lost 6 bases, and 6 bases stayed unmatched. There are 12 residues in the CDR3. Germline V lookup: CDR1 SQVTM, CDR2 ANQGSEA. CDR3 nucleotides: TGCAGCGTTGTACCAGGGGGAACCGAGCAGTACTTC. This codes for CSVVPGGTEQYF.

The chain combines TRBV7-3 with TRBJ1-1; tentative D call: TRBD1 (6 bases). The CDR3 is 12 residues long. Germline V lookup: CDR1 SGHTA, CDR2 FQGTGA. The V end was cut by 5 bases, the J end by 8 bases, with 12 bases between. CDR3 amino acids: CASSTTTGEAFF. CDR3 DNA: TGTGCCAGCAGCACAACTACAGGGGAAGCTTTCTTT.

The chain uses TRBV28 and TRBJ1-6, with a tentative D call TRBD1 (5 bases). The CDR3 extends over 15 amino acids. CDR1 and CDR2 (germline): MDHEN, SYDVKM. Trimming stripped 10 bases from V and 4 bases from J, with 17 bases between. In nucleotides, the CDR3 is TGTGCCATCCCGGGGGGGGAGGGATATAATTCACCCCTCCACTTT. This sequence encodes CAIPGGEGYNSPLHF.

J is TRBJ2-1 and V is TRBV18; possibly TRBD1 for D (5 bases). Per germline, CDR1 KGHSH and CDR2 LQKENI. The CDR3 has 14 amino acids. Trimming stripped 0 bases from V and 10 bases from J, with 13 bases between. The DNA for the CDR3 is TGTGCCAGCTCACCACCGACGAAGGGGCCAGAGCAGTTCTTC. As protein: CASSPPTKGPEQFF.

V and J are TRBV2 and TRBJ1-5, with D possibly matching TRBD1 (6 bases). V lost 5 bases, J lost 3 bases, and 11 bases lay in between. This CDR3 has 14 amino acids. Germline V gene sequence: CDR1 SNHLY, CDR2 FYNNEI. The CDR3 sequence is CASSFGQYNQPQHF. CDR3 DNA: TGTGCCAGCAGTTTTGGACAGTACAATCAGCCCCAGCATTTT.

This clone was observed at least ten times. This chain links TRBV27 with TRBJ2-1, with D possibly being TRBD1 (6 bases). Germline-derived CDR1 and CDR2 are MNHEY and SMNVEV (reference sequence). The CDR3 has 14 amino acids. V lost 0 bases, J lost 6 bases, and 9 bases lay in between. The CDR3 DNA sequence: TGTGCCAGCAGTTTATCGAGGGGGTCCAATGAGCAGTTCTTC. It codes for CASSLSRGSNEQFF.

The gene calls are TRBV27 and TRBJ2-1; a possible D gene is TRBD2 (5 bases). CDR1 is MNHEY and CDR2 is SMNVEV in the germline V gene (reference sequence). The CDR3 has 15 residues. V was clipped by 6 bases and J by 3 bases, with 15 bases between them. CDR3 region: CASSPRAKLYNEQFF. In DNA, the CDR3 is TGTGCCAGCAGCCCGCGGGCGAAGCTCTACAATGAGCAGTTCTTC.

The CDR3: CASSLFGTDYGYTF. The CDR3 DNA sequence: TGTGCCAGCAGCTTATTCGGGACAGATTATGGCTACACCTTC. J is TRBJ1-2 and V is TRBV7-2; 7 bases line up with TRBD1. The CDR3 has 14 amino acids. J was trimmed by 5 bases and V by 2 bases; bases with no gene match: 5. Germline V CDR1 and CDR2: SGHTA, FQGNSA.